This TCR beta chain was identified during a study of blood T cells in healthy people across ages. It was with a sample-barcoded 5' primer and a J-beta primer mix that a second PCR of about 6 to 12 cycles was run. From the 5' RACE reads, TCRdb called clonotypes with MiXCR, one entry per CDR3 protein. The profile covers 600,000 to 650,000 distinct CDR3 sequences, with 58% appearing a single time and 35% to 40% taken by the ten largest. This CDR3 is built from 13 residues. Germline-derived CDR1 and CDR2 are MNHEY and SMNVEV (reference sequence). Between the trimmed V and J ends, which lost 6 bases and 1 base, there was a span of 10 bases.

This chain joins TRBV27 and TRBJ2-7; a weak D match, TRBD1 (5 bases). This TCR was sampled from a man aged 55 to 69 in good health. The sequenced sample consisted of blood. Written as DNA, the CDR3 is TGTGCCAGCAGGTCAGGGCTTTCCTACGAGCAGTACTTC. Amino acid sequence: CASRSGLSYEQYF.